The 25 T cell receptor beta chains below were found in one sample sequenced in a study of beta chain features in type 1 diabetes. All of the isolated RNA was reverse transcribed, so expressed TCRB transcripts were sequenced. Using immunoSEQ multiplex PCR, the repertoire was profiled, and TCRdb retains in-frame clones only, with some absent. The sample lists some 99,000 clones; 30% to 40% were seen once. Sequencing was carried out using stem cell memory CD4+ T cells from blood. Receptors originate from a woman aged 18 to 35 in good health.

A few counts support this clone. The rearrangement links TRBV6-5 to TRBJ1-5, with TRBD1 identical over 7 bases. V lost 5 bases and J lost 4; bases outside the gene matches: 8. CDR1 is MNHEY and CDR2 is SVGAGI in the germline V gene. The CDR3 runs 15 residues. The CDR3 sequence: CASSGTGQLNQPQHF. As DNA, the CDR3 is TGTGCCAGCAGTGGGACGGGACAGTTAAATCAGCCCCAGCATTTT.

This rearrangement joins TRBV6-1 to TRBJ1-2; the D is unclear. CDR3 size: 12 residues. V lost 10 bases to trimming and J lost 3 bases, with 12 bases between them. CDR1 and CDR2 (germline): MNHNS, SASEGT. CDR3 residues: CATPRGDYGYTF. Written as DNA, the CDR3 is TGTGCCACCCCCCGGGGTGACTATGGCTACACCTTC.

The V and J genes are TRBV11-1 and TRBJ1-2; 8 bases align to TRBD1. After removal of 3 bases from V and 1 base from J, the junction contained 1 base not matched to a gene. The CDR3 runs to 14 residues. Germline lookup yields CDR1 SGHAT and CDR2 FQDESV (reference sequence). The chain's CDR3 is CASSFGQGNYGYTF. The CDR3 nucleotides read TGTGCCAGCAGCTTCGGACAGGGTAACTATGGCTACACCTTC. The variable domain in full, completed from reference TRBV11-1 and TRBJ1-2, reads EAEVAQSPRYKITEKSQAVAFWCDPISGHATLYWYRQILGQGPELLVQFQDESVVDDSQLPKDRFSAERLKGVDSTLKIQPAELGDSAMYLCASSFGQGNYGYTFGSGTRLTVV.

A few counts support this clone. The chain is built from TRBV13 and TRBJ1-4; D call uncertain. The germline V gene encodes CDR1 PRHDT and CDR2 FYEKMQ (reference sequence). This CDR3 has 14 residues. Trimming pared 3 bases from V and 7 bases from J, leaving 12 bases between. CDR3 nucleotides: TGTGCCAGCAGCTTTTTGGGTAGCGGTGAAAAACTGTTTTTT. As protein: CASSFLGSGEKLFF.

This clone was seen only a few times. The DNA for the CDR3 is TGTGCCTGGAGTGTTATCCCAGATACGCAGTATTTT. Translated, it gives CAWSVIPDTQYF. V is TRBV30 and J is TRBJ2-3; D not resolved. The length of the CDR3 is 12 residues. Germline V CDR1 and CDR2: GTSNPN, SVGIG (reference sequence). V gave up 0 bases and J gave up 4 bases, with 5 bases separating them.

This clone was counted a few times. The chain is built from TRBV11-2 and TRBJ2-1; D is possibly TRBD2 (6 bases). CDR1 is SGHAT, CDR2 FQNNGV, per germline. The CDR3 runs to 15 residues. V was trimmed by 4 bases and J by 6 bases, leaving 16 bases between them. As DNA, the CDR3 is TGTGCCAGCAGCTCCCAGGGCCCGACTAGCAATGAGCAGTTCTTC. Residues: CASSSQGPTSNEQFF.

The V gene is TRBV7-3, the J gene TRBJ1-5; no clear D gene. The CDR3 is 13 amino acids. The V end was cut by 6 bases, the J end by 6 bases, with 12 bases between. Germline values: CDR1 SGHTA, CDR2 FQGTGA. CDR3 residues: CASSKRESQPQHF. CDR3 in DNA: TGTGCCAGCAGTAAAAGAGAGAGTCAGCCCCAGCATTTT. Together with reference TRBV7-3 and TRBJ1-5, the CDR3 gives the full variable domain: GAGVSQTPSNKVTEKGKYVELRCDPISGHTALYWYRQSLGQGPEFLIYFQGTGAADDSGLPNDRFFAVRPEGSVSTLKIQRTERGDSAVYLCASSKRESQPQHFGDGTRLSIL.

This chain connects TRBV7-2 to TRBJ2-4; TRBD1 aligns across 7 bases. The CDR3 length is 18 residues. Germline lookup yields CDR1 SGHTA and CDR2 FQGNSA. The V gene end was trimmed by 3 bases and the J gene end by 0 bases; junction bases not matched to a gene: 11. The chain's CDR3 is CASSFRGQLTLAKNIQYF. The CDR3 nucleotides are TGTGCCAGCAGCTTCAGGGGACAGCTTACACTAGCCAAAAACATTCAGTACTTC.

The chain has TRBV5-5 and TRBJ2-1; a weak D match, TRBD1 (6 bases). The ends were cut back, 4 bases at V and 12 bases at J, with 26 bases in the middle. The CDR3 length is 16 residues. Germline values: CDR1 SGHKS, CDR2 YYEKEE (reference sequence). CDR3 protein: CASSTRPGTRTMTQFF. In DNA form, the CDR3 reads TGTGCCAGCAGCACACGGCCCGGGACAAGAACAATGACGCAGTTCTTC.

The J gene is TRBJ2-2, the V gene TRBV5-4, with 13 bases identical to TRBD2. This CDR3 region has 17 residues. Germline loops: CDR1 SGHNT, CDR2 YYREEE (reference sequence). With 0 bases clipped from V and 5 bases from J, the junction kept 4 bases outside the gene matches. The CDR3: CASSLAGTSGKTGELFF. CDR3 nucleotide sequence: TGTGCCAGCAGCTTGGCCGGGACTAGCGGGAAAACCGGGGAGCTGTTTTTT.

This clone was recorded a few times. The chain has TRBV7-9 and TRBJ1-2; D uncertain. The germline CDR1 and CDR2 sequences are SEHNR and FQNEAQ (reference sequence). V shed 5 bases and J shed 4 bases, with 14 bases lying between them. This CDR3 has 14 residues. CDR3 DNA: TGTGCCAGCAGCCCGCGGGCGGTTCGCTATGGCTACACCTTC. This gives the protein CASSPRAVRYGYTF.

Here the CDR3 DNA reads TGTGCCAGCAGCTTAGAAAGCGGGAGGGGGTTGGCCCAGTACTTC. Translated: CASSLESGRGLAQYF. The chain has TRBV7-8 and TRBJ2-5, with 10 bases fitting TRBD2. CDR3 size: 15 residues. CDR1 is SGHVS and CDR2 is FQNEAQ in the germline V gene. V lost 1 base, J lost 9 bases, and 8 bases stayed unmatched.

DNA for the CDR3: TGTGCCAGCAGCTTCTACGGACTGGGCTACACCTTC. Translated: CASSFYGLGYTF. The chain has TRBV13 and TRBJ1-2; D call uncertain. The germline gives CDR1 PRHDT, CDR2 FYEKMQ (reference sequence). CDR3 size: 12 residues. Trimming left V 3 bases short and J 8 bases short, with 10 bases between.

The gene calls are TRBV18 and TRBJ2-3; the D gene is possibly TRBD1 (6 bases). The CDR3 is 15 residues long. Per germline, CDR1 KGHSH and CDR2 LQKENI. V dropped 6 bases and J dropped 3 bases, with 16 bases sitting between them. The CDR3 DNA reads as TGTGCCAGCTCCGTGGGGGCGCCACGAACAGATACGCAGTATTTT. It specifies CASSVGAPRTDTQYF.

The rearrangement joins TRBV7-2 to TRBJ2-7; 12 bases align to TRBD2. Germline CDR1 reads SGHTA; CDR2 reads FQGNSA. Unmatched junction bases numbered 7, after V lost 5 bases and J lost 5 bases. There are 15 residues in the CDR3. The CDR3 DNA follows: TGTGCCAGCAGCCCCTGGACTAGCGGGACCCACGAGCAGTACTTC. Protein sequence: CASSPWTSGTHEQYF.

This clone was observed a handful of times. The sample carries other DNA sequences with the same CDR3. The genes are TRBV30 and TRBJ1-5; perhaps TRBD1 as D (6 bases). This CDR3 is built from 12 residues. From germline, CDR1 is GTSNPN and CDR2 SVGIG (reference sequence). The V and J ends lost 6 bases and 3 bases respectively, with 9 bases between them. In nucleotides, the CDR3 is TGTGCCTGCCACAGGGTCAATCAGCCCCAGCATTTT. Amino acid sequence: CACHRVNQPQHF.

This clone was detected a few times. The chain uses TRBV7-2 and TRBJ2-1; 7 nucleotides line up with TRBD1. Germline V CDR1 and CDR2: SGHTA, FQGNSA. The CDR3 is 13 amino acids. V trimming: 7 bases; J trimming: 6 bases; junction bases outside the gene matches: 6. In nucleotides, the CDR3 is TGTGCCAGCACCCAGGGGGTGACCAATGAGCAGTTCTTC. It translates to CASTQGVTNEQFF.

This clone was seen a few times. This chain uses TRBV9 with TRBJ2-7; 9 nucleotides line up with TRBD2. Germline V gives CDR1 SGDLS, CDR2 YYNGEE. J was trimmed by 0 bases and V by 0 bases; bases with no gene match: 1. The CDR3 sequence is 15 residues long. CDR3: CASSVASGVSYEQYF. CDR3 nucleotide sequence: TGTGCCAGCAGCGTAGCTAGCGGGGTCTCCTACGAGCAGTACTTC.

V is TRBV6-5 and J is TRBJ1-1, with a weak D call TRBD1 (6 bases). With 6 bases removed from V and 0 bases from J, the gap between germline ends came to 11 bases. Germline CDR1 is MNHEY and CDR2 is SVGAGI. The CDR3 is 14 amino acids. DNA of the CDR3: TGTGCCAGCAGGGCCGGACAGATGAACACTGAAGCTTTCTTT. This gives the protein CASRAGQMNTEAFF.

This clone was picked up a small number of times. This chain joins TRBV5-1 and TRBJ2-5; TRBD2 agrees at 12 bases. Trimming at V came to 3 bases and at J to 2 bases, leaving 5 bases not matched to a gene. This CDR3 comprises 16 residues. Germline loops: CDR1 SGHRS, CDR2 YFSETQ. This CDR3 reads CASSWRTSGTQETQYF. In nucleotides, the CDR3 is TGCGCCAGCAGCTGGAGGACTAGCGGGACTCAAGAGACCCAGTACTTC.

The chain uses TRBV5-4 and TRBJ2-7, with 13 bases that match TRBD2. Trimming removed 4 bases from V and 4 bases from J; junction bases left unmatched: 2. Per germline, CDR1 SGHNT and CDR2 YYREEE (reference sequence). The CDR3 is 14 residues long. CDR3 region: CASSGTSGKYEQYF. CDR3 nucleotide sequence: TGTGCCAGCAGCGGGACTAGCGGGAAATACGAGCAGTACTTC.

The chain combines TRBV5-1 with TRBJ2-5, with 9 bases fitting TRBD1. Unmatched junction bases numbered 8, after V lost 6 bases and J lost 2 bases. Germline V gene sequence: CDR1 SGHRS, CDR2 YFSETQ. The CDR3 has 15 amino acids. The CDR3 DNA reads TGCGCCAGCACCCCCGGACAGGGGAGGCAAGAGACCCAGTACTTC. Its translation: CASTPGQGRQETQYF.

This clone was found a few times. In nucleotides, the CDR3 is TGCGCCAGCAGTGAACCCGGGGGAGGCACAGATACGCAGTATTTT. Translated: CASSEPGGGTDTQYF. The chain links TRBV10-2 to TRBJ2-3; a possible D gene is TRBD2 (6 bases). Trimming removed 3 bases at V and 1 base at J, with 11 bases between. Germline V gives CDR1 WSHSY, CDR2 SAAADI. This CDR3 has 15 amino acids.

A few counts support this clone. This rearrangement joins TRBV7-2 to TRBJ2-1; D may be TRBD1 (5 bases). V gave up 5 bases and J gave up 4 bases, with 15 bases separating them. The CDR3 covers 15 residues. CDR1 is SGHTA, CDR2 FQGNSA, per germline. The DNA of the CDR3 is TGTGCCAGCAGCCGTACAGGAGTTCGATACAATGAGCAGTTCTTC. Protein sequence: CASSRTGVRYNEQFF. Full variable domain (outside the CDR3, taken from reference TRBV7-2 and TRBJ2-1): GAGVSQSPSNKVTEKGKDVELRCDPISGHTALYWYRQSLGQGLEFLIYFQGNSAPDKSGLPSDRFSAERTGGSVSTLTIQRTQQEDSAVYLCASSRTGVRYNEQFFGPGTRLTVL.

In its sample, this clone was seen a few times. The V gene is TRBV7-9, the J gene TRBJ2-1; TRBD1 agrees at 7 bases. J was trimmed by 5 bases and V by 2 bases; bases with no gene match: 9. The CDR3 runs to 16 residues. Germline CDR1 reads SEHNR; CDR2 reads FQNEAQ (reference sequence). The DNA of the CDR3 is TGTGCCAGCAGCTTATGGGGGTTAAGGGGGCACAATGAGCAGTTCTTC. This translates into CASSLWGLRGHNEQFF. The full variable domain, in which reference TRBV7-9 and TRBJ2-1 provide the parts outside the CDR3, is DTGVSQNPRHKITKRGQNVTFRCDPISEHNRLYWYRQTLGQGPEFLTYFQNEAQLEKSRLLSDRFSAERPKGSFSTLEIQRTEQGDSAMYLCASSLWGLRGHNEQFFGPGTRLTVL.